This TCR beta chain was sequenced in a study of quantifying T cell responses using KT2 cells. The wider study: Reverse transcription used primers in the TCR alpha and beta constant regions.

Each cDNA got a UMI-containing oligo ligated at its 3' end. First-round PCR used 3 to 4 cycles and beta primers RC1.1 and RC1.2 covering TRBC1 and TRBC2. In TCRdb, the UMI-ligation and nested PCR reads were re-called with MiXCR into one record per CDR3 protein. In the table there are around 35,000 distinct CDR3 sequences, around a tenth of which are singletons. CDR1 and CDR2 (germline): KGHSH, LQKENI. The CDR3 is made up of 15 amino acids. The V gene end was trimmed by 1 base and the J gene end by 5 bases; junction bases not matched to a gene: 5. The sequence was collected from a human donor. The V gene is TRBV18, the J gene TRBJ1-5, with 7 bases aligning to TRBD1. The source material was PBMCs spiked with cells of the T cell clone KT2. For the CDR3, the DNA is TGTGCCAGCTCACCACAGGGGGCCCCTTATCAGCCCCAGCATTTT. Encoded protein: CASSPQGAPYQPQHF.